The rows below give T cell receptor beta chains drawn from one sample of a study of naive and memory T cell subsets. TCRdb reprocessed the UMI-ligation and nested PCR reads via MiXCR and lists one record per CDR3 protein. The table shows about 100,000 distinct CDR3 sequences, with approximately 15% occurring only once. Sequences were obtained from naive CD8+ T cells from blood. The receptors stem from a human donor in good health. The CDR3 runs from the conserved cysteine through the conserved F or W. The D gene is left open where the match is weak. For some rows the clone size is stated as once, few or many, or as a class when expanded; others skip it.

11	TRBV29-1	TRBJ1-2	.	.	CSVVFGYGYTF	TGCAGCGTTGTTTTCGGCTATGGCTACACCTTC
13	TRBV27	TRBJ2-7	TRBD2	few	CASRGSGRYEQYF	TGTGCCAGCCGGGGTAGCGGGAGGTACGAGCAGTACTTC
17	TRBV11-1	TRBJ2-5	.	.	CASSLDLQGRDKETQYF	TGTGCCAGCAGCTTAGATTTGCAGGGGCGCGACAAAGAGACCCAGTACTTC
17	TRBV6-2/TRBV6-3	TRBJ2-5	.	many	CASSYGYRDTYQETQYF	TGTGCCAGCAGTTACGGATACCGGGACACGTACCAAGAGACCCAGTACTTC
12	TRBV7-9	TRBJ2-7	.	.	CASSLGAYEQYF	TGTGCCAGCAGCTTAGGGGCCTACGAGCAGTACTTC
13	TRBV9	TRBJ1-1	.	.	CASSGGKNTEAFF	TGTGCCAGCAGCGGGGGAAAGAACACTGAAGCTTTCTTT
12	TRBV2	TRBJ2-1	.	.	CASSGDFHEQFF	TGTGCCAGCAGTGGGGATTTCCATGAGCAGTTCTTC
14	TRBV25-1	TRBJ2-2	.	.	CASSETSRIGELFF	TGTGCCAGCAGTGAAACTAGTAGGATCGGGGAGCTGTTTTTT
15	TRBV5-6	TRBJ2-3	TRBD2	.	CASSALAGPMDTQYF	TGTGCCAGCAGCGCACTAGCGGGGCCGATGGATACGCAGTATTTT
15	TRBV5-8	TRBJ1-5	.	once	CASSLTPRSYQPQHF	TGTGCCAGCAGCTTGACCCCCAGGAGTTATCAGCCCCAGCATTTT
14	TRBV6-5	TRBJ2-1	TRBD2	.	CASMTSGPLGEQFF	TGTGCCAGCATGACTAGCGGCCCCTTGGGTGAGCAGTTCTTC
15	TRBV6-6	TRBJ1-4	.	few	CASSRLGIEDEKLFF	TGTGCCAGCAGTCGTTTGGGGATCGAGGATGAAAAACTGTTTTTT
15	TRBV20-1	TRBJ2-7	TRBD1	.	CSARPRDREHYEQYF	TGCAGTGCTAGGCCCCGGGACAGGGAGCACTACGAGCAGTACTTC
14	TRBV27	TRBJ2-7	TRBD1	few	CASSPMTGVDEQYF	TGTGCCAGCAGTCCCATGACAGGGGTCGACGAGCAGTACTTC
13	TRBV4-2	TRBJ2-1	TRBD2	few	CAFAASGVGEQFF	TGTGCCTTCGCGGCTAGCGGGGTTGGTGAGCAGTTCTTC
15	TRBV12-3/TRBV12-4	TRBJ2-7	.	.	CASRTSGGKTYEQYF	TGTGCCAGCAGGACCTCCGGCGGGAAGACCTACGAGCAGTACTTC
19	TRBV5-1	TRBJ2-2	TRBD1	.	CASSSGTGYRIANTGELFF	TGCGCCAGCAGCTCTGGGACAGGGTATAGGATCGCGAACACCGGGGAGCTGTTTTTT
14	TRBV6-2/TRBV6-3	TRBJ1-2	.	few	CASGEDRLLYGYTF	TGTGCCAGCGGTGAAGACAGGCTGCTCTATGGCTACACCTTC
14	TRBV4-3	TRBJ2-7	.	many	CASSQDSSSYEQYF	TGCGCCAGCAGCCAAGATTCAAGCTCCTACGAGCAGTACTTC
15	TRBV19	TRBJ2-3	.	.	CASSISSRGTDTQYF	TGTGCCAGTAGTATTTCGTCGAGGGGCACAGATACGCAGTATTTT
12	TRBV29-1	TRBJ1-2	.	.	CSVPWIRNGYTF	TGCAGCGTTCCCTGGATCAGGAATGGCTACACCTTC
21	TRBV9	TRBJ2-3	TRBD2	.	CASSLRLDSGGASGSTDTQYF	TGTGCCAGCAGCCTCCGACTGGATAGCGGGGGGGCCAGCGGGAGCACAGATACGCAGTATTTT
12	TRBV20-1	TRBJ2-7	TRBD2	few	CSLGEGPYEQYF	TGCAGCTTGGGGGAGGGCCCCTACGAGCAGTACTTC
16	TRBV14	TRBJ1-2	.	many	CASSHQSAGRYYGYTF	TGTGCCAGCAGCCACCAATCGGCAGGGAGATACTATGGCTACACCTTC
16	TRBV15	TRBJ2-5	TRBD1	.	CATSRVGGQGWETQYF	TGTGCCACCAGCAGAGTGGGAGGACAGGGCTGGGAGACCCAGTACTTC
15	TRBV20-1	TRBJ2-1	.	.	CSARATLDSYNEQFF	TGCAGTGCTAGAGCGACCTTGGACAGTTACAATGAGCAGTTCTTC
12	TRBV7-8	TRBJ2-7	.	.	CASSSTDYEQYF	TGTGCCAGCAGCTCGACAGATTACGAGCAGTACTTC
12	TRBV7-9	TRBJ2-1	.	many	CASSLGADEQFF	TGTGCCAGCAGTCTAGGGGCTGATGAGCAGTTCTTC
14	TRBV4-3	TRBJ2-7	.	many	CASSQGLAGDEQYF	TGCGCCAGCAGCCAAGGACTGGCCGGGGACGAGCAGTACTTC
21	TRBV6-2/TRBV6-3	TRBJ2-2	TRBD2	few	CASSDPPGLAGVGWDTGELFF	TGTGCCAGCAGTGACCCTCCGGGACTAGCGGGAGTGGGATGGGACACCGGGGAGCTGTTTTTT
12	TRBV29-1	TRBJ1-2	.	few	CSGTDGDYGYTF	TGCAGCGGGACGGACGGCGACTATGGCTACACCTTC
17	TRBV7-9	TRBJ2-1	.	few	CASSSGVWPTQYNEQFF	TGTGCCAGCAGCTCAGGGGTTTGGCCCACCCAATACAATGAGCAGTTCTTC
15	TRBV5-4	TRBJ2-3	TRBD2	.	CASSLVAGVVDTQYF	TGTGCCAGCAGCTTGGTAGCGGGAGTGGTAGATACGCAGTATTTT
14	TRBV15	TRBJ2-7	.	few	CATSTGTKLYEQYF	TGTGCCACCAGCACCGGGACAAAACTCTACGAGCAGTACTTC
13	TRBV20-1	TRBJ1-2	TRBD1	few	CSAIDRGSYGYTF	TGCAGTGCTATCGACAGGGGCAGTTATGGCTACACCTTC
13	TRBV6-4	TRBJ2-1	.	.	CASSDSKFSEQFF	TGTGCCAGCAGTGATTCTAAGTTTTCTGAGCAGTTCTTC
13	TRBV12-3/TRBV12-4	TRBJ1-6	.	many	CASRDSYNSPLHF	TGTGCCAGCAGGGACAGCTATAATTCACCCCTCCACTTT
16	TRBV27	TRBJ2-7	.	many	CASKRSQGPSSYEQYF	TGTGCCAGCAAACGGAGCCAGGGCCCTAGCTCCTACGAGCAGTACTTC
17	TRBV4-1	TRBJ2-3	TRBD2	.	CASSQDREARGTDTQYF	TGCGCCAGCAGCCAAGATAGGGAAGCGCGGGGGACAGATACGCAGTATTTT
13	TRBV11-2	TRBJ2-4	.	many	CASSLFNENIQYF	TGTGCCAGCAGCTTATTCAACGAAAACATTCAGTACTTC
18	TRBV5-6	TRBJ2-6	TRBD1	.	CASSLGDSLPSGANVLTF	TGTGCCAGCAGCTTGGGGGACAGTCTCCCCTCTGGGGCCAACGTCCTGACTTTC
12	TRBV28	TRBJ1-5	.	few	CASSFIGQPQHF	TGTGCCAGCAGTTTTATCGGTCAGCCCCAGCATTTT